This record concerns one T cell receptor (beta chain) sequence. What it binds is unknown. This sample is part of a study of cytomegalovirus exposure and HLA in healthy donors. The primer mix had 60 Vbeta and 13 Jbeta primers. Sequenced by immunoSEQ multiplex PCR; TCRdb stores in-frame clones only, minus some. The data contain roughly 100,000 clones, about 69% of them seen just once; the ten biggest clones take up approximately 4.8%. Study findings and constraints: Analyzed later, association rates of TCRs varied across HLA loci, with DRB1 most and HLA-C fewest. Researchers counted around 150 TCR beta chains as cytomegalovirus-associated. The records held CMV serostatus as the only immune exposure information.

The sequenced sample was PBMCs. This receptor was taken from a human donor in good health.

CDR3 protein: CASSLAGKSYEQYF. CDR3 DNA sequence: TGTGCCAGCAGTTTAGCGGGAAAGAGCTACGAGCAGTACTTC. V and J are TRBV6-1 and TRBJ2-7, with 8 bases that match TRBD2. This CDR3 comprises 14 residues. The germline gives CDR1 MNHNS, CDR2 SASEGT. V lost 5 bases and J lost 3; bases outside the gene matches: 6.